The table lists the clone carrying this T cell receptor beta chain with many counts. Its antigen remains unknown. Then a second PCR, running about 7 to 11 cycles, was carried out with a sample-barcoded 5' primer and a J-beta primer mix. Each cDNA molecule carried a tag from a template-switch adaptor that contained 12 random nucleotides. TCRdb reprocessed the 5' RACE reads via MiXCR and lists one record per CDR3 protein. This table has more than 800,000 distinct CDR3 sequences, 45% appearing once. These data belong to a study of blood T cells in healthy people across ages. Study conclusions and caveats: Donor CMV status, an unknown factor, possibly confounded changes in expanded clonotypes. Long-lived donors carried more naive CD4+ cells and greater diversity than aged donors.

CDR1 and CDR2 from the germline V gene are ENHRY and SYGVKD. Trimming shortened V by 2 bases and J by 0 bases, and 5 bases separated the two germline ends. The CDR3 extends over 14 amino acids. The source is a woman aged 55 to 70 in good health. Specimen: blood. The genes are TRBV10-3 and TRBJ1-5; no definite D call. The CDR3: CAISEKYSNQPQHF. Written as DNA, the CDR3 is TGTGCCATCAGTGAGAAGTATAGCAATCAGCCCCAGCATTTT.